This T cell receptor (beta chain) was identified during a study of regulatory T cells (dated by TCRdb to the late 2010s). Broadly, across the study: The study compared T-cell receptor beta repertoires of sorted regulatory, conventional CD4+ and CD8+ T cells in CD3G-deficient patients with those in healthy controls. Beyond this particular receptor, the publication reports: Repertoires from patients had restricted unique TRB V-J pairs and skewed V and J gene usage, with the strongest effect in regulatory T cells. Conventional CD4+ T cells from CD3G-deficient patients were enriched for hydrophobic residues at CDR3 positions 6 and 7, suggesting more self-reactive specificities.

Points on this clone: Its antigen is not yet known. There are no base qualities to consult, and no much larger clone falls within one base.

There are 13 amino acids in the CDR3, from cysteine to phenylalanine inclusive. Here the CDR3 DNA is all that survives: 39 bases in frame from base 1. CDR1 and CDR2, looked up from the germline V gene, are MNHEY and SVGAGI. Relative to germline, V is 8 bases shorter and J is 2 bases shorter, with 10 bases between their ends. In the multiplex PCR, 52 forward TRBV primers and 13 reverse TRBJ primers were used, and assay-based and computational corrections were applied for amplification bias. Rearranged TRB loci were amplified from genomic DNA by multiplex PCR within the immunoSEQ assay. Sequencing of the TRB amplicons was done on an Illumina HiSeq platform. In the source study's methods: Raw sequences were error-filtered and aligned to reference gene sequences by custom algorithms and were subsequently analyzed with the immunoSEQ online tools. The frequencies of productive and nonproductive TRB rearrangements were evaluated among unique sequences as well as among total sequences. Hydrophobicity and amino acid composition of residues 6 and 7 within the TRB CDR3 were used to estimate the potential for self-reactivity. Group comparisons used t tests, Mann-Whitney tests or two-way ANOVA run in Prism software. The immuneACCESS repertoire file appears here via TCRdb, limited to in-frame rearrangements. These files lack a portion of the clones; in checked studies, under half of the deficit traces to unresolved V genes, and the cause of the others is not known. That table furnishes V, J and clone size, whereas the DNA furnished D and trimming. Counted in this sample were 32,000 or so clones; under 95% of them appeared once. The ten most abundant clones make up about 1.4% of the sample.

Evidence of autoimmunity was found in all CD3G-deficient patients, and more severe autoimmunity was observed in two of the patients. At the time of testing, the patients were between 2 and 39 years old, and their CD4+ and CD8+ T cells had reduced naive proportions and increased memory proportions. CD4+ cells were FACS-sorted into CD25-high CD127-low regulatory T cells and CD25-low CD127-high conventional CD4+ T cells. The patient group comprised over 5 individuals with CD3G deficiency. Patient samples and clinical data were obtained from an international physician network spanning the United States, Europe and Asia. Peripheral blood mononuclear cells were isolated by Ficoll density separation.

This receptor chain uses TRBV6-5 and TRBJ1-3, with no D gene named confidently. The TCR was taken from a person under 35 with CD3G deficiency. The specimen was conventional CD4+ T cells sorted from blood. The DNA reads as follows: TGTGCCAGCTGTCGGGCCGCTGGAAACACCATATATTTT. Its amino acids are CASCRAAGNTIYF.